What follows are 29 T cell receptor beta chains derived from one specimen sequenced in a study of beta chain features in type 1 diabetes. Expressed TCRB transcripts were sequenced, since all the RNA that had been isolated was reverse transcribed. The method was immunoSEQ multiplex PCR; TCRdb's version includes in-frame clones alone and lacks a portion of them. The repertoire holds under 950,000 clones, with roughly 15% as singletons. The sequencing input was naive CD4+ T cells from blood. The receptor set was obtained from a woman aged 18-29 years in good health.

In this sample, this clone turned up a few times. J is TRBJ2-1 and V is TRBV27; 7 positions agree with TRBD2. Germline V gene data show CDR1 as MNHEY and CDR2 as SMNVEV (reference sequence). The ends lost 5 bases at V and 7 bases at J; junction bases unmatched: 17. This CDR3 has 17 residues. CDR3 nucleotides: TGTGCCAGCAGTCCCAGCCGGTATAGGGAGGGCCGGAATGAGCAGTTCTTC. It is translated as CASSPSRYREGRNEQFF.

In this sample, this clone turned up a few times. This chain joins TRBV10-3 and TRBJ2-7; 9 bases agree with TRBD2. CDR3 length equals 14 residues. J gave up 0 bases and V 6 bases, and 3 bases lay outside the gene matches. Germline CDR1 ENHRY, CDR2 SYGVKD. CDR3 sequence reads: CAIRRTSDSYEQYF. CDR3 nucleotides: TGTGCCATCAGACGGACTAGCGACTCCTACGAGCAGTACTTC.

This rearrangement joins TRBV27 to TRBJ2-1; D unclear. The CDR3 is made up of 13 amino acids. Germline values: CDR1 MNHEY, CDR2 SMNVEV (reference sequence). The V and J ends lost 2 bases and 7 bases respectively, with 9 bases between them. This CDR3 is CASSLSSANEQFF. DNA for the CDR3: TGTGCCAGCAGTTTAAGTAGTGCGAATGAGCAGTTCTTC.

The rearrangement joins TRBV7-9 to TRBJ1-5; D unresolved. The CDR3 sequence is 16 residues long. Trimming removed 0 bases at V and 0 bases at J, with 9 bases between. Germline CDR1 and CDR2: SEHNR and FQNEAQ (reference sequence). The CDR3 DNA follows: TGTGCCAGCAGCTTAGCGGGAGATTATAGCAATCAGCCCCAGCATTTT. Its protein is CASSLAGDYSNQPQHF. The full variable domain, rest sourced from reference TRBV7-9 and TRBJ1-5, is DTGVSQNPRHKITKRGQNVTFRCDPISEHNRLYWYRQTLGQGPEFLTYFQNEAQLEKSRLLSDRFSAERPKGSFSTLEIQRTEQGDSAMYLCASSLAGDYSNQPQHFGDGTRLSIL.

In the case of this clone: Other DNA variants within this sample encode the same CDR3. DNA for the CDR3: TGTGCCAGCAGTTACGCCGGGGAGCAGTACTTC. Protein product: CASSYAGEQYF. J is TRBJ2-7 and V is TRBV6-5; no clear D gene. The germline V gene encodes CDR1 MNHEY and CDR2 SVGAGI. CDR3 size: 11 residues. Deletions cut 2 bases from V and 7 bases from J, with 6 bases between.

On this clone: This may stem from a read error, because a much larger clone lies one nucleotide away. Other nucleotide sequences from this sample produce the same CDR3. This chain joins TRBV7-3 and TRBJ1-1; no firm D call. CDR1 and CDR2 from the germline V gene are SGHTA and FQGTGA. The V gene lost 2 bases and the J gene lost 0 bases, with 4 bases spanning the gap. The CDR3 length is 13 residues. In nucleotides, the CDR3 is TGTGCCAGCAGCTTAGACATGAACACTGAAGCTTTCTTT. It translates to CASSLDMNTEAFF.

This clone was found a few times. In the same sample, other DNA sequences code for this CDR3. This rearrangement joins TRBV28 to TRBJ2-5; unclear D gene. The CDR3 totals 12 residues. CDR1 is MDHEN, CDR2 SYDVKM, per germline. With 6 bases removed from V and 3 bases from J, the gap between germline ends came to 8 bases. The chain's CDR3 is CASSLLEETQYF. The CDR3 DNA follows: TGTGCCAGCAGCCTACTCGAAGAGACCCAGTACTTC.

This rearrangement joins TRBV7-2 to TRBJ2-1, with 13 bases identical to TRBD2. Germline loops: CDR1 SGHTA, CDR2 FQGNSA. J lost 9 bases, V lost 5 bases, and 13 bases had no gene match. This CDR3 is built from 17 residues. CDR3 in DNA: TGTGCCAGCAGCAGATCAACCGGGACTAGCGGGAAGGGTGAGCAGTTCTTC. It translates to CASSRSTGTSGKGEQFF.

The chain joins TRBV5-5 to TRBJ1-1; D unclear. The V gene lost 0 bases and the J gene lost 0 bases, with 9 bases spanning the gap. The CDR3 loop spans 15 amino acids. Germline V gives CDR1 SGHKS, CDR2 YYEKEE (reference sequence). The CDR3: CASSLVGSLNTEAFF. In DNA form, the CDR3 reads TGTGCCAGCAGCTTGGTGGGGTCGCTGAACACTGAAGCTTTCTTT.

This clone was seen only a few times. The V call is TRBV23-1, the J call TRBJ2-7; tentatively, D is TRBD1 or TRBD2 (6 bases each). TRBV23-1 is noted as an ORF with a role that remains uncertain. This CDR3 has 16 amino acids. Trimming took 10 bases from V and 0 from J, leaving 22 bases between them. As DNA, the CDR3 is TGCGCCACCCTTCGGGGGCCTACACTAGACTCCTACGAGCAGTACTTC. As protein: CATLRGPTLDSYEQYF.

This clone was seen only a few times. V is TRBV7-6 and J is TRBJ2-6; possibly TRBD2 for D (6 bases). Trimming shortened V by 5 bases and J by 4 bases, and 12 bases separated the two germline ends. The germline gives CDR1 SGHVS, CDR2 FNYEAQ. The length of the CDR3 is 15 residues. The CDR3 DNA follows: TGTGCCAGCAGCCCCTTGGGAGGCGGGGCCAACGTCCTGACTTTC. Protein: CASSPLGGGANVLTF.

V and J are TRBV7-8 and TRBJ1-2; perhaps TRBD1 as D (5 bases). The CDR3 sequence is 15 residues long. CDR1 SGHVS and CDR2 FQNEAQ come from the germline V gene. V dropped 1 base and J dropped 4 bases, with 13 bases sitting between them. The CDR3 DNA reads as TGTGCCAGCAGCTTAGATAGGGACCATTCCTATGGCTACACCTTC. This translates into CASSLDRDHSYGYTF.

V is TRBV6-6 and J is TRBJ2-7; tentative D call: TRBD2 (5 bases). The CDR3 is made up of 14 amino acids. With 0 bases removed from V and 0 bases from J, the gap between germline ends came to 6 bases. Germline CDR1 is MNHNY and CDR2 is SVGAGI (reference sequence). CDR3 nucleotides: TGTGCCAGCAGTTACTCGAGGGACTCCTACGAGCAGTACTTC. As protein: CASSYSRDSYEQYF.

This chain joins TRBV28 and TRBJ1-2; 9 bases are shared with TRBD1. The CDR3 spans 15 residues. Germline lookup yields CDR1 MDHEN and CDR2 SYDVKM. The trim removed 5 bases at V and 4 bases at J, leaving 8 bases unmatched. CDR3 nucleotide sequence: TGTGCCAGCAGTCCAGGGACAGGGTGGGTCTATGGCTACACCTTC. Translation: CASSPGTGWVYGYTF.

The CDR3 DNA is TGTGCCAGCAGTTATGTAACCGGGGAGCTGTTTTTT. This translates into CASSYVTGELFF. The chain joins TRBV6-5 to TRBJ2-2, with D hard to call. Trimming left V 3 bases short and J 5 bases short, with 4 bases between. Germline CDR1 is MNHEY and CDR2 is SVGAGI. This CDR3 has 12 residues.

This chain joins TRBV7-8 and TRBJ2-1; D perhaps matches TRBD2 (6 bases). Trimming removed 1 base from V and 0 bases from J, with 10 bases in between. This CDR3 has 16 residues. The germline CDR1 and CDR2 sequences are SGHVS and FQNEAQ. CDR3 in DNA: TGTGCCAGCAGCTTAGTCGCGGGGAGCTCCTACAATGAGCAGTTCTTC. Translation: CASSLVAGSSYNEQFF. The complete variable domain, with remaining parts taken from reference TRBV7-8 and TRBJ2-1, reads GAGVSQSPRYKVAKRGQDVALRCDPISGHVSLFWYQQALGQGPEFLTYFQNEAQLDKSGLPSDRFFAERPEGSVSTLKIQRTQQEDSAVYLCASSLVAGSSYNEQFFGPGTRLTVL.

This CDR3 is CASKGTSGDTTSTDTQYF. In DNA, the CDR3 is TGTGCCAGTAAGGGGACTAGCGGAGATACCACTAGCACAGATACGCAGTATTTT. The gene calls are TRBV19 and TRBJ2-3; 11 nucleotides align to TRBD2. Looked up from germline, CDR1 is LNHDA and CDR2 is SQIVND (reference sequence). This CDR3 region has 18 residues. Trimming at V came to 7 bases and at J to 0 bases, leaving 12 bases not matched to a gene.

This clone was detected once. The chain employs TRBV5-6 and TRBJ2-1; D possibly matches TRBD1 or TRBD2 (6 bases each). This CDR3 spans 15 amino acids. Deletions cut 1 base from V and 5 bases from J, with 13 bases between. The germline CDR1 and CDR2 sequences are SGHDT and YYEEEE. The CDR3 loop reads CASSLPGARNNEQFF. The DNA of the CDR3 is TGTGCCAGCAGCTTGCCGGGGGCACGAAACAATGAGCAGTTCTTC.

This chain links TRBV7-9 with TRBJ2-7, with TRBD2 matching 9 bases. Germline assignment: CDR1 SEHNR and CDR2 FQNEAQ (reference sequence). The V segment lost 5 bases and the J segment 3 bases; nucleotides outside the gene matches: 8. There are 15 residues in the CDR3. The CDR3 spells CASSLPGLASYEQYF. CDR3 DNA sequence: TGTGCCAGCAGCCTACCGGGACTAGCCAGCTACGAGCAGTACTTC.

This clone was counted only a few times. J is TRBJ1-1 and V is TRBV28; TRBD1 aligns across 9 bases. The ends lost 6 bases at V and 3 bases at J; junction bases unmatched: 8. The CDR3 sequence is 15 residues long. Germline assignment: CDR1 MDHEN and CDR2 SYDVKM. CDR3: CASREAGQGHTEAFF. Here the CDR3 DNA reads TGTGCCAGCAGAGAGGCGGGACAGGGTCACACTGAAGCTTTCTTT.

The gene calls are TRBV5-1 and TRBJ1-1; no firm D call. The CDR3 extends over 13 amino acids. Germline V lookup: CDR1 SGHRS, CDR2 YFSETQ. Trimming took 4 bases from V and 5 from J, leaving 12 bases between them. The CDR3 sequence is CASSGDGDTEAFF. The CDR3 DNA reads TGCGCCAGCAGCGGAGATGGGGATACTGAAGCTTTCTTT.

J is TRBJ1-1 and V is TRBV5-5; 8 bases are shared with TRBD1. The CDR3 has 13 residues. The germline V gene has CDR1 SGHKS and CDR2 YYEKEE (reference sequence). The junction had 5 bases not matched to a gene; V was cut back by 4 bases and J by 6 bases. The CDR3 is CASSPGQAPEAFF. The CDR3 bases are TGTGCCAGCAGCCCGGGACAGGCGCCTGAAGCTTTCTTT.

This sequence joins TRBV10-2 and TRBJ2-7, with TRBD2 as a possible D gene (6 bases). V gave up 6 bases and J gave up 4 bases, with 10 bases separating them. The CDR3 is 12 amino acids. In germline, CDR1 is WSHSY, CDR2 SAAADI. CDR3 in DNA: TGCGCCAGCAGACCCGGACTATACGAGCAGTACTTC. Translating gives CASRPGLYEQYF.

In DNA, the CDR3 is TGTGCCAGCAGCCAAGATAGGAGTGAGCAGTTCTTC. Amino acids: CASSQDRSEQFF. This chain links TRBV4-2 with TRBJ2-1, with D unclear. Between the trimmed V and J ends, which lost 0 bases and 9 bases, there was a span of 6 bases. CDR3 length: 12 residues. The germline CDR1 and CDR2 sequences are LGHNA and YNFKEQ.

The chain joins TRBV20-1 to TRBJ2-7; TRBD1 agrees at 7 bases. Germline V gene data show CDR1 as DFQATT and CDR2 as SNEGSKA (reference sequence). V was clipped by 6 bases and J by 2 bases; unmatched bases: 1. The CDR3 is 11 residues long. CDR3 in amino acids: CSADRAYEQYF. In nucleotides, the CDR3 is TGCAGTGCCGACAGGGCCTACGAGCAGTACTTC.

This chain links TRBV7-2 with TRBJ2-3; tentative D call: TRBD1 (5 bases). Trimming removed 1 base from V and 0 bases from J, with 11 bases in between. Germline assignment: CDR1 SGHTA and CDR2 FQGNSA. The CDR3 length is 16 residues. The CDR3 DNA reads TGTGCCAGCAGCTTAGGACAGAGACCTAGCACAGATACGCAGTATTTT. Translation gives CASSLGQRPSTDTQYF.

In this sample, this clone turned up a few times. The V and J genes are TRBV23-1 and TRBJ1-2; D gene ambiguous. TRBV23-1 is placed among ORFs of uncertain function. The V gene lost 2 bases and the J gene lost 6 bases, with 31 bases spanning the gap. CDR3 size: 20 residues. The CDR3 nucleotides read TGCGCCAGCAGTCAAGGGCGGGGAAGTGGGCTAGTTTGGACCCGGGATGGCTACACCTTC. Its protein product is CASSQGRGSGLVWTRDGYTF.

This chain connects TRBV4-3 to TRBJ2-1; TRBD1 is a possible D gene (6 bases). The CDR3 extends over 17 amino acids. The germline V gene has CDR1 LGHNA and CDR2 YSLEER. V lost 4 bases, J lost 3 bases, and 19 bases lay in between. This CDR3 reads CASSRVPGHTYYNEQFF. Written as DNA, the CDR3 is TGCGCCAGCAGCCGAGTTCCGGGACACACTTACTACAATGAGCAGTTCTTC.

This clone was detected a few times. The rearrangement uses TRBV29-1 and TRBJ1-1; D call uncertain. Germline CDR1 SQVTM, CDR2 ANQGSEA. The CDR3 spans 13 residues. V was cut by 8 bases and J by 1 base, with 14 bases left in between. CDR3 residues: CSSLQDGNTEAFF. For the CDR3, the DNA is TGCAGCTCACTGCAGGACGGGAACACTGAAGCTTTCTTT.